This TCR beta chain originates from a study of T-cell memory formation after mild COVID-19. This CDR3 has 17 amino acids. Germline-derived CDR1 and CDR2 are SGHTA and FQGTGA. J was trimmed by 3 bases and V by 5 bases; bases with no gene match: 13. TCRdb processed the 5' RACE reads anew with MiXCR; each CDR3 protein has one entry. The sample includes a few hundred thousand distinct CDR3 sequences, around a fifth of them seen just once. This clonotype showed up just a few times. Its antigen is still unknown. Study observations and caveats: The SARS-CoV-2 specificity of second-wave clones reaching peak at day 37 remained unverified. Shrinking CD4+ clones were chiefly CM and EM; CD8+ ones were chiefly EMRA.

V gene TRBV7-3 combines with J gene TRBJ2-3; TRBD1 aligns across 8 bases. The receptor was isolated from a man aged 18-30 years who had mild COVID-19 (a few samples of this study predate the infection). Cell type and time point are not known. What was sequenced was PBMCs or a T cell subset sorted from them (not recorded which). The DNA for the CDR3 is TGTGCCAGCAGCCCAACCCAGGACAGGGTGATAACAGATACGCAGTATTTT. Protein product: CASSPTQDRVITDTQYF.